The 25 T cell receptor beta chains given below trace back to one sample, sequenced in a study of glioma-infiltrating T cells (dated by TCRdb to the mid-2010s). The listed sequencing device is Illumina MiSeq. The iRepertoire nested amplicon-rescue multiplex PCR (arm-PCR) platform was used to amplify TCR alpha and beta CDR3 regions from RNA. Using fastp trimming at Q25 and MiXCR clonotype assembly, TCRdb reanalyzed the public sequencing data and kept in-frame beta chains. A single entry per CDR3 protein holds the most common genes and DNA from its merged rows. The sample table contains 150,000 to 200,000 distinct CDR3 sequences; only one count was recorded for around 32% of them. The ten largest clones represent 20% to 25% of the sample. Input material: glioma tissue, nonneoplastic brain tissue, or PBMCs (not recorded which). The receptors here all came from a human donor with low-grade glioma or glioblastoma, undergoing nonglioma brain surgery, or in good health (not recorded which).

The chain links TRBV19 to TRBJ2-6; no firm D call. V was shortened by 4 bases and J by 1 base, with 11 bases between the two germline ends. The CDR3 sequence is 16 residues long. Germline V gene lookup returns CDR1 LNHDA and CDR2 SQIVND (reference sequence). The CDR3: CASSNIVTSGANVLTF. The CDR3 nucleotides read TGTGCCAGTAGTAACATTGTGACATCTGGGGCCAACGTCCTGACTTTC.

The V call is TRBV12-3 or TRBV12-4, the J call TRBJ2-5; D call uncertain. V gave up 3 bases and J gave up 1 base, with 9 bases separating them. The CDR3 runs 14 residues. The CDR3 nucleotides are TGTGCCAGCAGTTTTTCGCAACCCCAAGAGACCCAGTACTTC. The encoded protein is CASSFSQPQETQYF.

Comment on this clonotype: A much larger clonotype is one base distant, so this may be a read error. This rearrangement joins TRBV5-1 to TRBJ1-2; 8 positions match TRBD1. The CDR3 contains 14 residues. From germline, CDR1 is SGHRS and CDR2 YFSETQ. The chain's CDR3 is CAISSGQGGYGYTF. The DNA of the CDR3 is TGCGCCATCAGCTCAGGACAGGGAGGCTATGGCTACACCTTC.

This clonotype has more than one count but fewer than ten. The rearrangement joins TRBV12-3 or TRBV12-4 to TRBJ1-1; D gene unclear. V lost 3 bases and J 4 bases, leaving 6 bases between the germline ends. CDR3 length: 12 amino acids. For the CDR3, the DNA is TGTGCCAGCAGTTTTATTGGCACTGAAGCTTTCTTT. Translated, it gives CASSFIGTEAFF.

In the case of this clonotype: This could be a read error, since a much larger clone is one nucleotide away. The CDR3 nucleotides are TGTGCCATCAGTGGAGGGGAAAATAGCGGGAGCTACGAGCAGTACTTC. Translated: CAISGGENSGSYEQYF. The rearrangement uses TRBV10-3 and TRBJ2-7, with 9 bases aligning to TRBD2. Germline assignment: CDR1 ENHRY and CDR2 SYGVKD. Trimming removed 4 bases from V and 3 bases from J; junction bases left unmatched: 10. The CDR3 runs to 16 residues.

To note about this clonotype: A single base separates this from a much larger clone, so it may be a read error. In nucleotides, the CDR3 is TGTGCTAGTGGTTTGGACAAGACAGCCCGGGAGCAGTTCTTC. Translated: CASGLDKTAREQFF. The chain joins TRBV12-5 to TRBJ2-1, with a possible D match to TRBD1 (5 bases). The CDR3 sequence is 14 residues long. Deletions cut 1 base from V and 10 bases from J, with 14 bases between. Germline loops: CDR1 LGHNT, CDR2 FRNRAP.

CDR3 bases: TGTGCCAGCAGTACCAGGGGGCAATCCTACGAGCAGTACTTC. Translated, it gives CASSTRGQSYEQYF. The rearrangement uses TRBV6-5 and TRBJ2-7, with TRBD1 identical over 8 bases. The J segment lost 1 base and the V segment lost 5 bases, leaving 4 bases of the junction unmatched. CDR3 size: 14 residues. Per germline, CDR1 MNHEY and CDR2 SVGAGI.

This clonotype was seen at least ten times. CDR3 residues: CASSRSSGTLSYNEQFF. CDR3 DNA sequence: TGTGCCAGTAGTAGGTCTAGCGGGACCCTCTCCTACAATGAGCAGTTCTTC. The rearrangement joins TRBV19 to TRBJ2-1; TRBD2 matches 9 bases. The CDR3 sequence is 17 residues long. With V trimmed by 4 bases and J by 0 bases, 7 bases remained unmatched. CDR1 LNHDA and CDR2 SQIVND come from the germline V gene (reference sequence). Filled out from reference TRBV19 and TRBJ2-1, the complete variable domain reads DGGITQSPKYLFRKEGQNVTLSCEQNLNHDAMYWYRQDPGQGLRLIYYSQIVNDFQKGDIAEGYSVSREKKESFPLTVTSAQKNPTAFYLCASSRSSGTLSYNEQFFGPGTRLTVL.

V and J are TRBV30 and TRBJ2-3, with TRBD2 matching over 13 bases. The V gene end was trimmed by 1 base and the J gene end by 4 bases; junction bases not matched to a gene: 5. Germline CDR1 and CDR2: GTSNPN and SVGIG (reference sequence). This CDR3 contains 16 residues. CDR3 in DNA: TGTGCCTGGAGTGGGGGACTAGCGGGATTCCCAGATACGCAGTATTTT. The encoded protein is CAWSGGLAGFPDTQYF. Using reference TRBV30 and TRBJ2-3 for the parts outside the CDR3, the full variable domain is SQTIHQWPATLVQPVGSPLSLECTVEGTSNPNLYWYRQAAGRGLQLLFYSVGIGQISSEVPQNLSASRPQDRQFILSSKKLLLSDSGFYLCAWSGGLAGFPDTQYFGPGTRLTVL.

Ten or more counts support this clonotype. CDR3: CASRWEPETEAFF. CDR3 DNA: TGTGCCAGCAGGTGGGAGCCGGAGACTGAAGCTTTCTTT. The chain carries TRBV7-3 and TRBJ1-1; D is ambiguous. The CDR3 contains 13 residues. Deletions cut 6 bases from V and 5 bases from J, with 13 bases between. CDR1 and CDR2 (germline): SGHTA, FQGTGA. The full variable domain, in which reference TRBV7-3 and TRBJ1-1 provide the parts outside the CDR3, is GAGVSQTPSNKVTEKGKYVELRCDPISGHTALYWYRQSLGQGPEFLIYFQGTGAADDSGLPNDRFFAVRPEGSVSTLKIQRTERGDSAVYLCASRWEPETEAFFGQGTRLTVV.

This clonotype was observed a handful of times. The chain joins TRBV7-9 to TRBJ2-3, with TRBD2 matching 10 bases. The CDR3 is made up of 16 amino acids. The ends lost 4 bases at V and 3 bases at J; junction bases unmatched: 7. The germline V gene has CDR1 SEHNR and CDR2 FQNEAQ (reference sequence). The CDR3 sequence is CASSSLAGDATDTQYF. The CDR3 DNA sequence: TGTGCCAGCAGCTCCCTAGCGGGAGATGCTACAGATACGCAGTATTTT.

The chain recombines TRBV12-3 or TRBV12-4 with TRBJ2-7; perhaps TRBD1 as D (6 bases). Trimming removed 6 bases at V and 3 bases at J, with 12 bases between. CDR3 length: 13 amino acids. CDR3 sequence reads: CASSVGQNYEQYF. DNA for the CDR3: TGTGCCAGCAGCGTAGGACAGAACTACGAGCAGTACTTC.

Remarks on this clonotype: A read error may account for a junction end that differs from germline. The chain joins TRBV7-2 to TRBJ1-1; the D gene is possibly TRBD1 (6 bases). CDR3 size: 13 residues. Germline values: CDR1 SGHTA, CDR2 FQGNSA. This CDR3 reads CASSLGAGTTPSF. Written as DNA, the CDR3 is TGTGCCAGCAGCTTAGGGGCTGGGACAACACCTTCCTTT.

This clonotype was seen many times. The chain uses TRBV20-1 and TRBJ2-2; a weak D match, TRBD2 (5 bases). The CDR3 loop spans 14 amino acids. Per germline, CDR1 DFQATT and CDR2 SNEGSKA (reference sequence). Trimming removed 2 bases from V and 5 bases from J, with 12 bases in between. Here the CDR3 reads CSARRGGLTGELFF. The CDR3 DNA reads TGCAGTGCTAGACGTGGAGGTCTAACCGGGGAGCTGTTTTTT.

The chain employs TRBV10-2 and TRBJ2-7; D is perhaps TRBD2 (7 bases). This CDR3 region has 13 residues. Trimming took off 2 bases at V and 6 bases at J, with 11 bases between the two ends. In germline, CDR1 is WSHSY, CDR2 SAAADI. The CDR3: CASSEGRGFEQYF. The CDR3 DNA reads as TGCGCCAGCAGTGAGGGGAGGGGGTTCGAGCAGTACTTC.

This chain joins TRBV5-4 and TRBJ2-1; 12 positions agree with TRBD2. J lost 3 bases, V lost 3 bases, and 4 bases had no gene match. Per the germline V gene, CDR1 is SGHNT and CDR2 is YYREEE (reference sequence). This CDR3 spans 16 amino acids. CDR3 coding DNA: TGTGCCAGCAGCTCCAGGACTAGCGGGGACTACAATGAGCAGTTCTTC. Translating gives CASSSRTSGDYNEQFF. The entire variable domain, with the rest obtained from reference TRBV5-4 and TRBJ2-1, is as follows: ETGVTQSPTHLIKTRGQQVTLRCSSQSGHNTVSWYQQALGQGPQFIFQYYREEENGRGNFPPRFSGLQFPNYSSELNVNALELDDSALYLCASSSRTSGDYNEQFFGPGTRLTVL.

There are many counts of this clonotype. J is TRBJ2-5 and V is TRBV18; D might be TRBD1 (6 bases). V gave up 10 bases and J gave up 3 bases, with 12 bases separating them. This CDR3 has 12 amino acids. CDR1 and CDR2 (germline): KGHSH, LQKENI. CDR3 protein: CATGQTEETQYF. As DNA, the CDR3 is TGTGCCACCGGACAGACTGAAGAGACCCAGTACTTC.

This clonotype was detected many times. This chain uses TRBV6-4 with TRBJ2-1, with 11 bases matching TRBD1. The CDR3 has 17 amino acids. V was clipped by 0 bases and J by 7 bases; unmatched bases: 8. In germline, CDR1 is MRHNA, CDR2 SNTAGT. CDR3 bases: TGTGCCAGCAGTGACTCGTTCCGGGACAGGGGGGTAAATGAGCAGTTCTTC. Its translation is CASSDSFRDRGVNEQFF.

Regarding this clonotype: This may stem from a read error, because a much larger clone lies one nucleotide away. This rearrangement joins TRBV5-1 to TRBJ2-1; 7 positions match TRBD2. Germline CDR1 is SGHRS and CDR2 is YFSETQ. This CDR3 contains 11 residues. Here the CDR3 reads CASTTSNEQLF. Written as DNA, the CDR3 is TGCGCCAGCACGACTAGCAATGAGCAGCTCTTC.

This clonotype was observed many times. The chain couples TRBV20-1 to TRBJ2-7, with 8 bases lining up with TRBD1. J was trimmed by 1 base and V by 2 bases; bases with no gene match: 4. CDR1 is DFQATT and CDR2 is SNEGSKA in the germline V gene (reference sequence). This CDR3 comprises 14 residues. The CDR3 nucleotides read TGCAGTGCTAGATCCTGGACAGGGTCCTACGAGCAGTACTTC. Amino acid sequence: CSARSWTGSYEQYF.

This chain links TRBV3-1 with TRBJ2-4, with D unresolved. CDR1 and CDR2 (germline): LGHDT, YNNKEL (reference sequence). This CDR3 region has 14 residues. V was clipped by 4 bases and J by 1 base, with 8 bases between them. In nucleotides, the CDR3 is TGTGCCAGCAGCCCGTGGAATGCCAAAAACATTCAGTACTTC. It yields the protein CASSPWNAKNIQYF. The full variable domain, with the rest looked up from reference TRBV3-1 and TRBJ2-4, is DTAVSQTPKYLVTQMGNDKSIKCEQNLGHDTMYWYKQDSKKFLKIMFSYNNKELIINETVPNRFSPKSPDKAHLNLHINSLELGDSAVYFCASSPWNAKNIQYFGAGTRLSVL.

This clonotype was seen at least ten times. This chain connects TRBV7-2 to TRBJ2-7; the match to TRBD2 covers 7 bases. J gave up 2 bases and V 8 bases, and 9 bases lay outside the gene matches. The CDR3 is made up of 14 amino acids. CDR1 and CDR2 (germline): SGHTA, FQGNSA. CDR3 nucleotide sequence: TGTGCCAGCCGGAGGGGAGGGACTACCTACGAGCAGTACTTC. It codes for CASRRGGTTYEQYF. Full variable domain (remainder filled in from reference TRBV7-2 and TRBJ2-7): GAGVSQSPSNKVTEKGKDVELRCDPISGHTALYWYRQSLGQGLEFLIYFQGNSAPDKSGLPSDRFSAERTGGSVSTLTIQRTQQEDSAVYLCASRRGGTTYEQYFGPGTRLTVT.

Comment on this clonotype: One junction end disagrees with the germline gene, perhaps due to a read error. The chain recombines TRBV11-2 with TRBJ2-3, with 10 nucleotides matching TRBD2. CDR1 and CDR2 from the germline V gene are SGHAT and FQNNGV. The CDR3 loop spans 16 amino acids. CDR3 bases: TGTGCCGGCAGCCAAAGGACTAGCGGATCCACAGATACGCAGTATTTT. Translated, it gives CAGSQRTSGSTDTQYF.

The chain employs TRBV27 and TRBJ2-2; the D gene is possibly TRBD2 (5 bases). Germline V CDR1 and CDR2: MNHEY, SMNVEV (reference sequence). With 4 bases removed from V and 5 bases from J, the gap between germline ends came to 14 bases. The CDR3 is made up of 15 amino acids. CDR3: CASSSGPSGTGELFF. CDR3 nucleotide sequence: TGTGCCAGCAGTTCCGGGCCATCGGGAACCGGGGAGCTGTTTTTT.

At least ten counts were recorded for this clonotype. This CDR3 is CATSREGLAYEQYF. CDR3 coding DNA: TGTGCCACCAGCAGAGAAGGACTAGCCTACGAGCAGTACTTC. V and J are TRBV15 and TRBJ2-7, with TRBD2 matching over 7 bases. CDR1 is LNHNV, CDR2 YYDKDF, per germline (reference sequence). V dropped 0 bases and J dropped 2; count of bases not matched to a gene: 1. CDR3 size: 14 residues.